This paragraph reports one TCR beta chain. The data derive from a study of cytotoxic CD8 clonotypes in ibrutinib-treated CLL. Study summary: Included were approximately ten relapsed/refractory and some 15 treatment-naive patients, of whom about 18 were IGHV unmutated. The average sample held roughly 250,000 productive templates and almost 95,000 productive rearrangements.

TCRdb's table, derived via immunoSEQ multiplex PCR, lists solely in-frame clones and lacks some. The table includes over 250,000 clones, around 76% detected once. The CDR3 totals 16 residues. With 6 bases removed from V and 4 bases from J, the gap between germline ends came to 19 bases. CDR1 and CDR2 (germline): MDHEN, SYDVKM. This clonotype originated in a human donor with chronic lymphocytic leukemia. J is TRBJ1-5 and V is TRBV28, with TRBD1 as a possible D gene (6 bases). The sample consisted of PBMCs, taken at disease progression, from a patient treated with ibrutinib. CDR3 nucleotides: TGTGCCAGCAGACCGTACTGGGGGGCGGGTAATCAGCCCCAGCATTTT. Protein: CASRPYWGAGNQPQHF.